This TCR beta chain was obtained from a study of blood T cell repertoires in COVID-19. About the study: The United States, Italy and Spain were the sources of the acute and convalescent COVID-19 samples. T cells, B-cell-depleted T cells, or PBMCs supplied cDNA or gDNA.

Per the germline V gene, CDR1 is SGHTS and CDR2 is YDEGEE. The CDR3 consists of 17 residues. The V end was cut by 4 bases, the J end by 1 base, with 19 bases between. Authors' analysis steps: Amplified reference gene primers provided the basis for estimating nucleated cell counts. Here immunoSEQ multiplex PCR was the method, and the copy in TCRdb shows in-frame clones only, minus some. The V and J calls and the clone size are those of that table, but D and trimming were determined from the DNA. The sample has fewer than 300,000 clones, roughly 83% seen once. The chain links TRBV5-8 to TRBJ2-3, with unresolved D. The sequenced sample was peripheral blood. The sequence came from a woman aged 65 to 85 with active or convalescent COVID-19. The CDR3 region is CASSQRLLNVGTDTQYF. In DNA form, the CDR3 reads TGTGCCAGCAGCCAACGACTCTTAAATGTTGGCACAGATACGCAGTATTTT. Looking up the rest from reference TRBV5-8 and TRBJ2-3 gives the full variable domain: EAGVTQSPTHLIKTRGQQATLRCSPISGHTSVYWYQQALGLGLQFLLWYDEGEERNRGNFPPRFSGRQFPNYSSELNVNALELEDSALYLCASSQRLLNVGTDTQYFGPGTRLTVL.